Below are 31 T cell receptor beta chains sequenced from a single sample in a study of human T cells and chemical hapten exposure. Unfractionated whole blood was the source from which total RNA was extracted. TCRdb recomputed calls from the 5' RACE reads with MiXCR, one row per CDR3 protein. There are over 70,000 distinct CDR3 sequences in the sample; 15% to 20% occur only once, and almost 7% lies in the top ten. These receptors were collected from a female donor in good health.

This clonotype was detected many times. J is TRBJ2-2 and V is TRBV3-1; 7 nucleotides agree with TRBD2. J lost 7 bases, V lost 3 bases, and 14 bases had no gene match. Germline assignment: CDR1 LGHDT and CDR2 YNNKEL (reference sequence). This CDR3 spans 17 amino acids. The CDR3 sequence is CASSHHSGPARGGELFF. CDR3 DNA: TGTGCCAGCAGCCACCATAGCGGGCCAGCCCGGGGCGGGGAGCTGTTTTTT.

The gene calls are TRBV7-8 and TRBJ2-3; 9 nucleotides agree with TRBD2. The J segment lost 3 bases and the V segment lost 1 base, leaving 2 bases of the junction unmatched. Germline CDR1 and CDR2: SGHVS and FQNEAQ. The CDR3 length is 15 residues. CDR3 nucleotide sequence: TGTGCCAGCAGCTTAGGGAGCGGGAGGACAGATACGCAGTATTTT. This translates into CASSLGSGRTDTQYF.

This chain joins TRBV20-1 and TRBJ1-1; maybe TRBD1 (6 bases). In germline, CDR1 is DFQATT, CDR2 SNEGSKA (reference sequence). V was cut by 5 bases and J by 5 bases, with 12 bases left in between. This CDR3 region has 12 residues. CDR3 residues: CSAAGGQTEAFF. In DNA, the CDR3 is TGCAGTGCTGCCGGGGGCCAAACTGAAGCTTTCTTT.

This chain uses TRBV7-8 with TRBJ2-7; no firm D call. V was cut by 1 base and J by 6 bases, with 13 bases left in between. Germline V gene lookup returns CDR1 SGHVS and CDR2 FQNEAQ. This CDR3 comprises 14 residues. The CDR3 region is CASSLGTLGGEQYF. Here the CDR3 DNA reads TGTGCCAGCAGCTTAGGGACCCTCGGTGGCGAGCAGTACTTC.

The chain couples TRBV2 to TRBJ2-7; TRBD2 aligns across 11 bases. V was clipped by 7 bases and J by 4 bases; unmatched bases: 6. The CDR3 has 14 amino acids. Per the germline V gene, CDR1 is SNHLY and CDR2 is FYNNEI. CDR3 residues: CASTGSSGGYEQYF. CDR3 coding DNA: TGTGCCAGCACGGGGTCTAGCGGGGGGTACGAGCAGTACTTC.

This clonotype was found a few times. The chain uses TRBV5-5 and TRBJ1-6, with unresolved D. The CDR3 spans 15 residues. The V end lost 0 bases, the J end lost 9 bases, and 13 bases lay between the germline ends. CDR1 and CDR2 from the germline V gene are SGHKS and YYEKEE (reference sequence). The CDR3 is CASSLATGRGSPLHF. The CDR3 coding sequence is TGTGCCAGCAGCTTGGCGACGGGAAGAGGTTCACCCCTCCACTTT.

CDR3 nucleotides: TGCAGTGGAGCCTCGTCTAGCACAGATACGCAGTATTTT. Translated, it gives CSGASSSTDTQYF. The rearrangement links TRBV29-1 to TRBJ2-3; no reliable D call. Germline CDR1 is SQVTM and CDR2 is ANQGSEA. The CDR3 spans 13 residues.

Written as DNA, the CDR3 is TGCAGTGCTTTTAGTTCCTTTCGGCGCAATGAGCAGTTCTTC. It encodes CSAFSSFRRNEQFF. The J gene is TRBJ2-1, the V gene TRBV20-1, with D hard to call. This CDR3 region has 14 residues. Germline CDR1 is DFQATT and CDR2 is SNEGSKA (reference sequence). V was shortened by 5 bases and J by 6 bases, with 17 bases between the two germline ends.

This clonotype was seen a few times. V and J are TRBV4-2 and TRBJ2-6, with unresolved D. Germline CDR1 reads LGHNA; CDR2 reads YNFKEQ. V gave up 2 bases and J gave up 0 bases, with 8 bases separating them. The CDR3 loop spans 16 amino acids. CDR3 nucleotides: TGTGCCAGCAGCCAATTTTTTGACTCTGGGGCCAACGTCCTGACTTTC. Translated: CASSQFFDSGANVLTF.

This chain connects TRBV21-1 to TRBJ2-3; the table assigns TRBD1, which was not confirmed against the DNA. TRBV21-1 is described as a pseudogene. The CDR3 runs to 17 residues. Here the CDR3 DNA reads TGTGCCAGCAGCGCGACGGGACAGGGCGGGAGGACGGATACGCAGTATTTT. Protein: CASSATGQGGRTDTQYF.

The table lists this clonotype with a few counts. The V gene is TRBV13, the J gene TRBJ2-2, with TRBD1 as a possible D gene (6 bases). The CDR3 is made up of 17 amino acids. The V gene lost 3 bases and the J gene lost 1 base, with 15 bases spanning the gap. CDR1 PRHDT and CDR2 FYEKMQ come from the germline V gene (reference sequence). The CDR3 sequence is CASSLGTSQLNTGELFF. The CDR3 DNA reads as TGTGCCAGCAGCTTGGGGACATCTCAGCTGAACACCGGGGAGCTGTTTTTT.

The chain links TRBV20-1 to TRBJ2-2; tentatively, D is TRBD2 (6 bases). CDR3 length equals 19 residues. Germline V gene data show CDR1 as DFQATT and CDR2 as SNEGSKA (reference sequence). V was shortened by 0 bases and J by 4 bases, with 24 bases between the two germline ends. CDR3 bases: TGCAGTGCTAGAGATTCGGTTCTATCCCCGGGGGTAGGCACCGGGGAGCTGTTTTTT. It yields the protein CSARDSVLSPGVGTGELFF.

This chain joins TRBV12-3 or TRBV12-4 and TRBJ2-7, with D possibly TRBD1 on 5 matching bases. The CDR3 runs 13 residues. V was shortened by 3 bases and J by 6 bases, with 12 bases between the two germline ends. CDR3 nucleotides: TGTGCCAGCAGTTTGGGGCTATCCCCCGAGCAGTACTTC. Encoded protein: CASSLGLSPEQYF.

This clonotype was picked up a small number of times. The gene calls are TRBV10-3 and TRBJ1-2; 9 nucleotides align to TRBD1. The CDR3 spans 17 residues. Germline V gene lookup returns CDR1 ENHRY and CDR2 SYGVKD. V was clipped by 6 bases and J by 0 bases; unmatched bases: 11. Here the CDR3 DNA reads TGTGCCATCAGGGACGGACAGGGGACGCGTTCTAACTATGGCTACACCTTC. Translation: CAIRDGQGTRSNYGYTF.

The rearrangement joins TRBV19 to TRBJ2-7; D not certain. Germline lookup yields CDR1 LNHDA and CDR2 SQIVND (reference sequence). The CDR3 has 13 residues. Trimming removed 0 bases from V and 7 bases from J, with 10 bases in between. The CDR3 is CASSIDQKGEQYF. DNA of the CDR3: TGTGCCAGTAGTATAGATCAGAAGGGAGAGCAGTACTTC.

The chain is built from TRBV30 and TRBJ2-4; D not resolved. This CDR3 has 12 amino acids. Trimming removed 1 base from V and 6 bases from J, with 7 bases in between. The germline V gene has CDR1 GTSNPN and CDR2 SVGIG (reference sequence). CDR3 DNA sequence: TGTGCCTGGAGTGCCCTAGGAAACATTCAGTACTTC. Protein: CAWSALGNIQYF.

This clonotype has more than one count but fewer than ten. The V gene is TRBV5-1, the J gene TRBJ2-3; 7 positions agree with TRBD1. This CDR3 has 14 amino acids. V trimming: 4 bases; J trimming: 2 bases; junction bases outside the gene matches: 4. From germline, CDR1 is SGHRS and CDR2 YFSETQ. This CDR3 reads CASSQGQFTDTQYF. The DNA of the CDR3 is TGCGCCAGCAGCCAGGGACAGTTCACAGATACGCAGTATTTT.

This sequence joins TRBV7-9 and TRBJ2-1; 7 bases are shared with TRBD2. The V gene end was trimmed by 4 bases and the J gene end by 0 bases; junction bases not matched to a gene: 9. There are 17 residues in the CDR3. CDR1 and CDR2 (germline): SEHNR, FQNEAQ (reference sequence). CDR3 sequence reads: CASSSGSGAASYNEQFF. In DNA form, the CDR3 reads TGTGCCAGCAGCTCAGGGAGCGGGGCGGCCTCCTACAATGAGCAGTTCTTC.

The chain joins TRBV20-1 to TRBJ1-1, with D uncertain. Germline V gives CDR1 DFQATT, CDR2 SNEGSKA (reference sequence). Trimming removed 1 base from V and 5 bases from J, with 5 bases in between. This CDR3 comprises 11 residues. For the CDR3, the DNA is TGCAGTGCTAGAGGGGAAACTGAAGCTTTCTTT. This codes for CSARGETEAFF.

This sequence joins TRBV6-1 and TRBJ1-5; D unclear. Between the trimmed V and J ends, which lost 7 bases and 2 bases, there was a span of 15 bases. CDR3 length: 15 amino acids. Germline V gives CDR1 MNHNS, CDR2 SASEGT. The CDR3 spells CASTGLGGGNQPQHF. CDR3 coding DNA: TGTGCCAGCACCGGCTTGGGTGGTGGCAATCAGCCCCAGCATTTT.

The chain has TRBV12-3 or TRBV12-4 and TRBJ1-1; a weak D match, TRBD1 (5 bases). The CDR3 loop spans 13 amino acids. Trimming cost V 2 bases and J 4 bases, with 8 bases left between them. CDR3 region: CASSLQGGTEAFF. CDR3 coding DNA: TGTGCCAGCAGTTTACAGGGCGGCACTGAAGCTTTCTTT.

In its sample, this clonotype ranks as medium-sized (0.01 to 0.1%). The chain is built from TRBV7-2 and TRBJ2-3; D might be TRBD2 (5 bases). The germline gives CDR1 SGHTA, CDR2 FQGNSA. With 5 bases removed from V and 3 bases from J, the gap between germline ends came to 9 bases. This CDR3 has 13 residues. The DNA for the CDR3 is TGTGCCAGCAGCACTGGACTGACAGATACGCAGTATTTT. The encoded protein is CASSTGLTDTQYF.

The chain is built from TRBV3-1 and TRBJ2-1, with D unclear. V lost 1 base and J 8 bases, leaving 15 bases between the germline ends. The germline gives CDR1 LGHDT, CDR2 YNNKEL (reference sequence). The CDR3 is 15 amino acids. CDR3 DNA sequence: TGTGCCAGCAGCCAAGGGGCCCAATCCGGGTATGAGCAGTTCTTC. This encodes CASSQGAQSGYEQFF.

In this sample, this clonotype turned up a few times. This chain connects TRBV30 to TRBJ1-1; TRBD1 might be the D (5 bases). The V gene's germline CDR1 is GTSNPN and CDR2 SVGIG (reference sequence). CDR3 length: 15 residues. Trimming stripped 5 bases from V and 2 bases from J, with 18 bases between. CDR3 sequence reads: CAWGKGGALNTEAFF. Written as DNA, the CDR3 is TGTGCCTGGGGCAAGGGAGGGGCGCTAAACACTGAAGCTTTCTTT.

This clonotype was detected only a few times. The chain combines TRBV5-1 with TRBJ2-3; D assignment may be TRBD1 or TRBD2 (5 bases each). Germline-derived CDR1 and CDR2 are SGHRS and YFSETQ. The length of the CDR3 is 16 residues. V was cut by 1 base and J by 2 bases, with 14 bases left in between. Here the CDR3 reads CASSLSGRITTDTQYF. For the CDR3, the DNA is TGCGCCAGCAGCTTGTCGGGACGAATCACCACAGATACGCAGTATTTT.

This chain uses TRBV3-1 with TRBJ1-1; 10 bases align to TRBD1. Germline V CDR1 and CDR2: LGHDT, YNNKEL (reference sequence). Trimming cost V 5 bases and J 11 bases; bases outside gene matches: 8. This CDR3 is built from 13 residues. CDR3 region: CASSIPGQGTAFF. DNA of the CDR3: TGTGCCAGCAGCATACCGGGACAGGGGACGGCTTTCTTT.

The V call is TRBV5-1, the J call TRBJ1-1; 7 positions match TRBD1. Germline CDR1 and CDR2: SGHRS and YFSETQ. This CDR3 comprises 14 residues. Trimming took 2 bases from V and 4 from J; bases not matched to a gene: 5. CDR3 in amino acids: CASSFTGVGTEAFF. The CDR3 coding sequence is TGCGCCAGCAGCTTTACAGGGGTTGGCACTGAAGCTTTCTTT.

The chain recombines TRBV7-9 with TRBJ2-2; D not resolved. V shed 7 bases and J shed 6 bases, with 9 bases lying between them. The CDR3 is made up of 12 amino acids. The germline gives CDR1 SEHNR, CDR2 FQNEAQ (reference sequence). The DNA of the CDR3 is TGTGCCAGCAATCCCCCGGCCGGGGAGCTGTTTTTT. Translated: CASNPPAGELFF. Full variable domain (rest looked up from reference TRBV7-9 and TRBJ2-2): DTGVSQNPRHKITKRGQNVTFRCDPISEHNRLYWYRQTLGQGPEFLTYFQNEAQLEKSRLLSDRFSAERPKGSFSTLEIQRTEQGDSAMYLCASNPPAGELFFGEGSRLTVL.

In this sample, this clonotype turned up many times. The V call is TRBV20-1, the J call TRBJ2-7; 10 bases align to TRBD1. The germline CDR1 and CDR2 sequences are DFQATT and SNEGSKA (reference sequence). V shed 5 bases, J shed 6 bases, and the junction held 10 bases outside the gene matches. The CDR3 sequence is 14 residues long. The CDR3 coding sequence is TGCAGTGCTCAGGTGGGGACAGGGGAAACCGAGCAGTACTTC. Amino acid sequence: CSAQVGTGETEQYF.

This clonotype occurred a few times. Germline is not matched at one junction end, which may reflect a read error. The rearrangement links TRBV7-7 to TRBJ2-1, with 9 bases matching TRBD2. Looked up from germline, CDR1 is SSHAT and CDR2 is FNYEAQ (reference sequence). CDR3 length: 16 residues. CDR3 sequence: CASSLGSLAGMNEQFF. In nucleotides, the CDR3 is TGTGCTAGCAGCTTAGGGTCTCTAGCGGGAATGAATGAGCAGTTCTTC.

J is TRBJ2-2 and V is TRBV19, with 14 bases fitting TRBD2. Germline assignment: CDR1 LNHDA and CDR2 SQIVND (reference sequence). V was pared by 3 bases and J by 5 bases, with 2 bases of the junction left unmatched. This CDR3 is 16 amino acids long. The CDR3 reads CASSMGLAGVTGELFF. The CDR3 coding sequence is TGTGCCAGTAGTATGGGACTAGCGGGGGTGACCGGGGAGCTGTTTTTT.